This TCR beta chain was recovered during a study of identical twins. Study-wide results and caveats: Beta out-of-frame sequences showed weaker excess sharing between twins. With abundant cord blood beta clonotypes, insertions were fewer; memory repertoires showed no such pattern.

Unique molecular identifiers were present on the cDNA, and a universal primer site came from template switching. TCRdb reanalysed the 5' RACE reads using MiXCR and keeps one entry per CDR3 protein. This table has about 730,000 distinct CDR3 sequences, 21% appearing once. There are a few counts of this clonotype. Its antigen is undetermined. The CDR3 consists of 14 residues. CDR1 and CDR2 from the germline V gene are MNHEY and SVGEGT. Trimming cost V 6 bases and J 1 base; bases outside gene matches: 3. These data were also reused for a study on T cells expressing NK-cell markers. From that second work: A few donors' CD3+CD56-NKG2C+ cells were dominated by the same clonotypes.

The genes are TRBV6-2 or TRBV6-3 and TRBJ2-3; TRBD2 aligns across 8 bases. The sample taken for sequencing was PBMCs. This TCR derives from a woman aged 18-29 years in good health. This CDR3 reads CASRVAGRTDTQYF. In DNA, the CDR3 is TGTGCCAGCAGGGTAGCGGGGCGCACAGATACGCAGTATTTT.